This TCR beta chain comes out of a study of T cell responses to AZD1222 COVID-19 vaccine. Study results and caveats: Donors skewed white British and female; clonal diversity was possibly underestimated. Spike-specific TCR depth and breadth grew after two AZD1222 doses.

About this clone itself: Its antigen is as yet unknown.

The assay was immunoSEQ multiplex PCR, and TCRdb's table has in-frame clones only and misses some. Of 150,000 to 190,000 clones in the sample, more than 85% were seen once. The CDR3 contains 15 residues. Trimming stripped 4 bases from V and 4 bases from J, with 18 bases between. Germline V gene sequence: CDR1 GTSNPN, CDR2 SVGIG (reference sequence). This clonotype was obtained from an adult who received the AZD1222 COVID-19 vaccine. This sample comprised peripheral blood, obtained 28 days after the second AZD1222 dose. The V call is TRBV30, the J call TRBJ2-3; D may match TRBD1 or TRBD2 (6 bases each). The DNA for the CDR3 is TGTGCCTGGATAGGCGCTGGGGGGCCCCCAGATACGCAGTATTTT. This encodes CAWIGAGGPPDTQYF. The full variable domain, with the rest looked up from reference TRBV30 and TRBJ2-3, is SQTIHQWPATLVQPVGSPLSLECTVEGTSNPNLYWYRQAAGRGLQLLFYSVGIGQISSEVPQNLSASRPQDRQFILSSKKLLLSDSGFYLCAWIGAGGPPDTQYFGPGTRLTVL.